One TCR beta chain is described in this entry. It has no known antigen specificity. Germline and junction disagree at one end, which may indicate a read error. The data were taken from a study of tumor-infiltrating lymphocytes in primary liver carcinoma (dated by TCRdb to about 2017). About the study as a whole: Of the five patients, three men and two women aged 30 to 69 years, four had hepatocellular carcinoma and one had combined HCC and intrahepatic cholangiocarcinoma. The five patients had tumors staged T1-T3 N0M0, with maximum diameters ranging from about 4 to 11 cm. To link TCRbeta repertoire diversity with the local molecular phenotype, the roughly 27 tumor region samples were profiled using Agilent mRNA microarrays. A total of some 35 specimens from 5 patients underwent TCRbeta repertoire sequencing, comprising 25 or so tumor regions, 5 adjacent noncancerous liver tissues and 5 peripheral blood samples. Reproducibility between technical replicate repertoires was high, with correlation coefficients above 0.98 and mean shared-clone rates about 0.9. Across five regions of each liver tumor, along with adjacent normal tissue and blood, the study brought together TCRbeta repertoire sequencing, expression microarrays and whole-exome sequencing. Each sample produced roughly 3.5 to 8 million productive TCRbeta reads, and read depth showed no significant difference between tissue types.

Overall results and qualifications from the work: Because only the TCR beta chain was sequenced and unpaired alpha chains were not captured, true repertoire diversity is likely underestimated. Only roughly 7-24% of top clones appeared in all five regions of a tumor, which suggests that tumor-infiltrating T cells are spatially heterogeneous. Bulk unsorted samples precluded comparing CD4+ and CD8+ T cell repertoires. The study included only four or five patients, and the authors note findings should be validated in a larger study. Repertoire overlap was higher between tumor regions (mean around 36%) than tumor-adjacent (approximately 17%) or tumor-blood (14%) pairs, consistent with antigen-driven expansion. The top 250 clones accounted for a significantly greater share of the repertoire in tumors than in blood (p = 0.039).

Total RNA and DNA were co-extracted without cell sorting from approximately 20-30 mg of bulk tissue using the AllPrep DNA/RNA mini kit. Between November 2015 and early 2016, a handful of patients in China with histopathologically diagnosed primary liver carcinoma had their tumors surgically resected. Chronic HBV infection was present in the patients, and the patients were treatment-naive at sampling. Five spatially separated regions were sampled from each tumor: the superior, inferior, left-lateral and right-lateral poles, plus the tumor centre. Histological examination found more than 75% viable tumor cells in every tumor sample. Pieces of fresh tumor and adjacent tissue were cut in half, with one half kept in RNAlater at -80 degrees C and the other half sent for histology. Starting from approximately 0.5 ug total RNA, TCRbeta-specific cDNA was produced by reverse transcription with a constant-region primer and ProtoScript II reverse transcriptase. The TCRbeta libraries were prepared through three rounds of nested multiplex PCR following a slightly modified ARM-PCR procedure. Each of the first two PCR rounds ran for around 11 cycles and used multiplex TRBV1-TRBV30 forward primers together with a Cbeta reverse primer. A final 25-cycle PCR with Deep VentR polymerase added sample barcodes and Illumina adapters. Before sequencing, amplicons of 200-500 bp were gel-purified using a QIAquick gel extraction kit. The TCRbeta amplicons were sequenced with 250-bp paired-end reads on an Illumina HiSeq 2500. The original methods were these. Reads were quality-trimmed with Trimmomatic v0.33, and paired reads were merged with FLASH v1.2.11 to recover full CDR3 sequences. MiGEC v1.2.1b assigned V, D and J germline segments to the rearranged TCRbeta sequences. Clonotype statistics and Shannon-Wiener diversity indices were computed with VDJtools v1.0.0. To reduce sampling bias, subsequent analyses other than the diversity analysis used only the 250 most abundant clonotypes in each sample. TCRdb reprocessing: public reads trimmed at Q25 with fastp, clones called with MiXCR, in-frame beta chains kept. Records with the same CDR3 protein are collapsed into one entry carrying the most frequent genes and DNA. Clone size and V and J calls follow TCRdb, not the original study. The sample profile shows about 110,000 distinct CDR3 sequences; around 60% of them were found once. The ten largest clonotypes hold roughly 9% of the sample.

Based on the germline V gene, the CDR1 and CDR2 sequences are SGHAT and FQNNGV. From cysteine to phenylalanine, the CDR3 is 14 amino acids long. The kept DNA is CDR3 alone, 42 bases in frame from the first base. The receptor's source is a woman aged 55-70 years with primary liver carcinoma and hepatitis B virus infection. The V and J segments used are TRBV11-2 and TRBJ2-1, with 11 bases in between that match TRBD2. Sequenced sample: liver tumor tissue from sampling region 1. The meaning of the sample's cell subset or site label: tumor region T1, superior pole. The DNA is as follows: TGTGTCAGCAGCAAAACTAGCGGGAGCAATGAGCAGTTCTTC. Its protein reads: CVSSKTSGSNEQFF.